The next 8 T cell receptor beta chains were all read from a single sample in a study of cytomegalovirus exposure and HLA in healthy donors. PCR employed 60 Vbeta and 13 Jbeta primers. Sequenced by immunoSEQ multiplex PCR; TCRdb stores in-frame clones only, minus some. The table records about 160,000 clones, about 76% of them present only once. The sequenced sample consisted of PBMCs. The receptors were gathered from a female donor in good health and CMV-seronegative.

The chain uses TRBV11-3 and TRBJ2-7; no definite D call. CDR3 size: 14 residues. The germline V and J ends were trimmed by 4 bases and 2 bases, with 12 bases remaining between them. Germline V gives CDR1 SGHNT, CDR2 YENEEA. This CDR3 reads CASSSGGDTYEQYF. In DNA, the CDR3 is TGTGCCAGCAGCTCGGGTGGAGATACCTACGAGCAGTACTTC.

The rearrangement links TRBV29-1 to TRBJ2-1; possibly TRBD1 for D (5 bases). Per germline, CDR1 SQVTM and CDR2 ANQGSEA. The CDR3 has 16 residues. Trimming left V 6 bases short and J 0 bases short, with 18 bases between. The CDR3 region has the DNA TGCAGCGTCGTCGACTTAAGACAGAACTCCTACAATGAGCAGTTCTTC. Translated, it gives CSVVDLRQNSYNEQFF.

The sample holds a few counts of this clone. CDR3 DNA sequence: TGTGCCAGCAGTGAAGGCCAGGGACAGCCAACAACTAATGAAAAACTGTTTTTT. Protein sequence: CASSEGQGQPTTNEKLFF. This chain connects TRBV6-1 to TRBJ1-4; TRBD1 matches 7 bases. Unmatched junction bases numbered 8, after V lost 1 base and J lost 0 bases. The CDR3 extends over 18 amino acids. CDR1 and CDR2 (germline): MNHNS, SASEGT.

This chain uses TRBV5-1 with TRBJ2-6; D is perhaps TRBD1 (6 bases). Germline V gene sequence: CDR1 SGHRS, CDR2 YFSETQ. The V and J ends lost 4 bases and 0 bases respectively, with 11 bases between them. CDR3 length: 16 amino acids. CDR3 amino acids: CASSNGQSSGANVLTF. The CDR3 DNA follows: TGCGCCAGCAGCAATGGACAGAGCTCTGGGGCCAACGTCCTGACTTTC.

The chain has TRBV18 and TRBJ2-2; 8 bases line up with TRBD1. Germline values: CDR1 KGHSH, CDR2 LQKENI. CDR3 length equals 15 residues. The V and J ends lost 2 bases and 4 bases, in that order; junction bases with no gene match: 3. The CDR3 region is CASSPIGQGTGELFF. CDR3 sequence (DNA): TGTGCCAGCTCACCAATCGGACAGGGCACCGGGGAGCTGTTTTTT.

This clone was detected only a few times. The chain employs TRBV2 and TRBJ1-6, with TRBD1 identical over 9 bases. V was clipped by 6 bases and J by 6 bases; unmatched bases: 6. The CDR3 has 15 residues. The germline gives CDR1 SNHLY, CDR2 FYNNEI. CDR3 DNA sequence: TGTGCCAGCAGACTGGACAGGGGTAGTAATTCACCCCTCCACTTT. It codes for CASRLDRGSNSPLHF. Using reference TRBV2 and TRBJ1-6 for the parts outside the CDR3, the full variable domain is EPEVTQTPSHQVTQMGQEVILRCVPISNHLYFYWYRQILGQKVEFLVSFYNNEISEKSEIFDDQFSVERPDGSNFTLKIRSTKLEDSAMYFCASRLDRGSNSPLHFGNGTRLTVT.

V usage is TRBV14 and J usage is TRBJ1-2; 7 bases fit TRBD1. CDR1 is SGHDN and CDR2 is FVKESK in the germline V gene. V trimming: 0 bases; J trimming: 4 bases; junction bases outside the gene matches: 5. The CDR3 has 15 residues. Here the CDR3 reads CASSQERGLGYGYTF. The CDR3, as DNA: TGTGCCAGCAGCCAAGAAAGGGGGCTGGGCTATGGCTACACCTTC.

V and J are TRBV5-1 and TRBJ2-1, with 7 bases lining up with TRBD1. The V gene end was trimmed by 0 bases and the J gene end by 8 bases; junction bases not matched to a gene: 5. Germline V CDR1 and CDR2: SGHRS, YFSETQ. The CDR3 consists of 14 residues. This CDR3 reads CASSLADRSDEQFF. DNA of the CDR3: TGCGCCAGCAGCTTGGCGGACAGGTCCGATGAGCAGTTCTTC.